The clone carrying this T cell receptor (beta chain) has ten or more counts. Its antigen is unidentified. The CDR3 totals 16 residues. The germline V gene has CDR1 SQVTM and CDR2 ANQGSEA. Trimming shortened V by 5 bases and J by 1 base, and 19 bases separated the two germline ends. The record originates from a study of T cells after posttransplantation cyclophosphamide. Overall study findings and caveats: After PTCy, TRB diversity resembled that of CNI/methotrexate controls.

Method: immunoSEQ multiplex PCR; TCRdb's copy keeps in-frame clones and lacks some. This sample includes more than 20,000 clones with no singletons; its ten biggest clones take up 1.5%. The sequence came from a man over 45 in good health, CMV-negative, and a related stem cell transplant donor. The chain couples TRBV29-1 to TRBJ2-3; D is possibly TRBD2 (6 bases). Source material: PBMCs. The CDR3 loop is CSVREYHGGGTDTQYF. DNA for the CDR3: TGCAGCGTTCGTGAATACCACGGCGGGGGCACAGATACGCAGTATTTT.